These 28 T cell receptor beta chains came from one sample sequenced in a study of blood T cell repertoires in COVID-19. Measured with immunoSEQ multiplex PCR; TCRdb has only the in-frame clones, and not every one. The sample includes about 220,000 clones, 90% of them seen just once. The sequenced sample was PBMCs or T cells enriched from blood (not recorded which). The receptors were gathered from a man aged 25 to 45 who had been exposed to COVID-19.

The chain has TRBV19 and TRBJ2-7; weak D call: TRBD1 (5 bases). Trimming left V 3 bases short and J 1 base short, with 7 bases between. CDR3 size: 13 residues. Germline lookup yields CDR1 LNHDA and CDR2 SQIVND (reference sequence). CDR3 loop: CASSMAGSYEQYF. The CDR3 DNA is TGTGCCAGTAGTATGGCAGGGTCCTACGAGCAGTACTTC.

V and J are TRBV7-9 and TRBJ2-2, with D possibly TRBD1 on 6 matching bases. CDR1 and CDR2 from the germline V gene are SEHNR and FQNEAQ (reference sequence). V was cut by 1 base and J by 4 bases, with 10 bases left in between. The CDR3 covers 15 residues. CDR3 bases: TGTGCCAGCAGCTTAGGGGGGCCTGGCACCGGGGAGCTGTTTTTT. It yields the protein CASSLGGPGTGELFF.

This clone was seen once. The rearrangement links TRBV11-2 to TRBJ2-7; the D gene is possibly TRBD1 (5 bases). The CDR3 has 15 residues. In germline, CDR1 is SGHAT, CDR2 FQNNGV. V was trimmed by 1 base and J by 4 bases, leaving 14 bases between them. The DNA for the CDR3 is TGTGCCAGCAGCTTAGTACAGGTGTCCATGTACGAGCAGTACTTC. Translating gives CASSLVQVSMYEQYF.

This clone was recorded only once. The chain has TRBV5-4 and TRBJ2-3, with D unclear. The CDR3 is 13 amino acids. The germline V gene encodes CDR1 SGHNT and CDR2 YYREEE (reference sequence). V was shortened by 3 bases and J by 6 bases, with 11 bases between the two germline ends. CDR3 sequence: CASSSYIEDTQYF. The CDR3 DNA reads as TGTGCCAGCAGCTCCTATATAGAGGATACGCAGTATTTT.

J is TRBJ1-6 and V is TRBV30; D perhaps matches TRBD1 (5 bases). In germline, CDR1 is GTSNPN, CDR2 SVGIG (reference sequence). V lost 2 bases, J lost 4 bases, and 6 bases lay in between. The CDR3 contains 13 residues. The CDR3 is CAWSRQYNSPLHF. As DNA, the CDR3 is TGTGCCTGGAGTAGACAGTATAATTCACCCCTCCACTTT.

V usage is TRBV18 and J usage is TRBJ1-1; D might be TRBD1 (5 bases). V lost 1 base and J lost 5, with 14 bases in between. Per the germline V gene, CDR1 is KGHSH and CDR2 is LQKENI. This CDR3 region has 15 residues. The CDR3 DNA reads TGTGCCAGCTCACCACAGGTCAGGGCTGAGACTGAAGCTTTCTTT. The encoded protein is CASSPQVRAETEAFF. Full variable domain (missing parts from reference TRBV18 and TRBJ1-1): NAGVMQNPRHLVRRRGQEARLRCSPMKGHSHVYWYRQLPEEGLKFMVYLQKENIIDESGMPKERFSAEFPKEGPSILRIQQVVRGDSAAYFCASSPQVRAETEAFFGQGTRLTVV.

A word on this clone: Relative to the germline gene, one junction end is altered; a read error may explain this. The chain employs TRBV10-2 and TRBJ1-1; TRBD1 is a possible D gene (6 bases). Germline loops: CDR1 WSHSY, CDR2 SAAADI. CDR3 length equals 14 residues. The CDR3 region has the DNA TGCGCCATCAGTACAGGGAATAGAAACACTGAAGCTTTCTTT. Amino acids: CAISTGNRNTEAFF.

V is TRBV5-6 and J is TRBJ1-2; TRBD1 matches at 8 bases. CDR3 length: 15 amino acids. Trimming took 0 bases from V and 4 from J; bases not matched to a gene: 5. Germline V gene lookup returns CDR1 SGHDT and CDR2 YYEEEE. CDR3 DNA sequence: TGTGCCAGCAGCTTGGGTGCGGACAGGGTCTATGGCTACACCTTC. Encoded protein: CASSLGADRVYGYTF.

This chain uses TRBV6-1 with TRBJ1-5, with unresolved D. Trimming left V 4 bases short and J 3 bases short, with 19 bases between. This CDR3 spans 17 amino acids. Germline-derived CDR1 and CDR2 are MNHNS and SASEGT. The chain's CDR3 is CASSVVGSRRVNQPQHF. The CDR3, as DNA: TGTGCCAGCAGTGTAGTAGGCTCGCGGCGGGTCAATCAGCCCCAGCATTTT.

V gene TRBV7-8 combines with J gene TRBJ2-1; a weak D match, TRBD1 (5 bases). Germline V CDR1 and CDR2: SGHVS, FQNEAQ. Trimming pared 3 bases from V and 4 bases from J, leaving 13 bases between. The CDR3 runs to 15 residues. CDR3: CASSLEKYRYNEQFF. In nucleotides, the CDR3 is TGTGCCAGCAGCTTGGAGAAGTACAGGTACAATGAGCAGTTCTTC.

The genes are TRBV6-4 and TRBJ2-1; 11 nucleotides agree with TRBD2. The CDR3 runs 14 residues. V trimming: 6 bases; J trimming: 7 bases; junction bases outside the gene matches: 5. Per germline, CDR1 MRHNA and CDR2 SNTAGT. The chain's CDR3 is CASSPSGGINEQFF. The CDR3 nucleotides read TGTGCCAGCAGCCCTAGCGGGGGGATTAATGAGCAGTTCTTC.

This rearrangement joins TRBV5-4 to TRBJ2-7, with TRBD2 matching over 8 bases. The CDR3 runs 15 residues. Trimming cost V 5 bases and J 1 base; bases outside gene matches: 8. Germline CDR1 SGHNT, CDR2 YYREEE (reference sequence). The CDR3 coding sequence is TGTGCCAGCAGAGCCGGGGGGGAGGGGTCCTACGAGCAGTACTTC. It encodes CASRAGGEGSYEQYF.

The chain joins TRBV13 to TRBJ2-2, with D maybe TRBD2 (7 bases). Germline V gene lookup returns CDR1 PRHDT and CDR2 FYEKMQ (reference sequence). The CDR3 runs to 14 residues. V lost 7 bases and J lost 7, with 16 bases in between. CDR3 bases: TGTGCCAGCAAAAGGGGGGGCTCCAACGGGGAGCTGTTTTTT. It yields the protein CASKRGGSNGELFF.

DNA of the CDR3: TGTGCCAGCAGTCCCCATTTACTCCTTTGGCCCTCGGGGGAGCAGTACTTC. Its protein is CASSPHLLLWPSGEQYF. This chain links TRBV6-6 with TRBJ2-7; D perhaps matches TRBD2 (5 bases). Germline V gene data show CDR1 as MNHNY and CDR2 as SVGAGI (reference sequence). Trimming removed 5 bases at V and 7 bases at J, with 27 bases between. This CDR3 has 17 amino acids.

The chain has TRBV7-9 and TRBJ2-6; D is undetermined. Germline V gene lookup returns CDR1 SEHNR and CDR2 FQNEAQ (reference sequence). Trimming removed 2 bases at V and 1 base at J, with 6 bases between. The CDR3 contains 15 residues. The CDR3: CASSLRVSGANVLTF. CDR3 nucleotides: TGTGCCAGCAGCTTACGGGTTTCTGGGGCCAACGTCCTGACTTTC.

The chain employs TRBV5-6 and TRBJ1-5; D remains ambiguous. Germline CDR1 and CDR2: SGHDT and YYEEEE. This CDR3 is 15 amino acids long. The V gene lost 2 bases and the J gene lost 6 bases, with 15 bases spanning the gap. CDR3: CASSLWAISAQPQHF. The CDR3, as DNA: TGTGCCAGCAGCTTATGGGCCATAAGTGCTCAGCCCCAGCATTTT.

CDR3 coding DNA: TGTGCCAGCAGCCAAGGGACTACCACAGATACGCAGTATTTT. This sequence encodes CASSQGTTTDTQYF. The V gene is TRBV3-1 (or the pseudogene TRBV3-2), the J gene TRBJ2-3; D might be TRBD2 (6 bases). Germline values: CDR1 LGHDT, CDR2 YNNKEL (reference sequence). CDR3 size: 14 residues. V gave up 1 base and J gave up 2 bases, with 7 bases separating them.

The V call is TRBV30, the J call TRBJ2-2; tentative D call: TRBD1 (6 bases). CDR1 and CDR2 from the germline V gene are GTSNPN and SVGIG (reference sequence). The CDR3 loop spans 13 amino acids. The germline V and J ends were trimmed by 2 bases and 6 bases, with 10 bases remaining between them. CDR3 protein: CAWSSGAAGELFF. Here the CDR3 DNA reads TGTGCCTGGAGTTCAGGGGCCGCCGGGGAGCTGTTTTTT.

J is TRBJ2-3 and V is TRBV5-5; TRBD2 matches at 7 bases. Unmatched junction bases numbered 8, after V lost 0 bases and J lost 4 bases. Germline CDR1 and CDR2: SGHKS and YYEKEE (reference sequence). The CDR3 extends over 16 amino acids. The CDR3 bases are TGTGCCAGCAGCTTGGTTCTAGCGGCGATCGCAGATACGCAGTATTTT. It translates to CASSLVLAAIADTQYF.

The J gene is TRBJ1-3, the V gene TRBV9; 8 bases map to TRBD1. This CDR3 is 16 amino acids long. Germline CDR1 SGDLS, CDR2 YYNGEE. Trimming took 4 bases from V and 1 from J; bases not matched to a gene: 7. In DNA form, the CDR3 reads TGTGCCAGCAGCTATTTTGGGACAGGTTCTGGAAACACCATATATTTT. Amino acid sequence: CASSYFGTGSGNTIYF.

The table lists this clone with a count of one. The chain carries TRBV27 and TRBJ1-6; a possible D gene is TRBD1 (6 bases). With 6 bases removed from V and 7 bases from J, the gap between germline ends came to 10 bases. The CDR3 is 13 residues long. From germline, CDR1 is MNHEY and CDR2 SMNVEV (reference sequence). Here the CDR3 reads CASSTQGNSPLHF. The DNA of the CDR3 is TGTGCCAGCAGCACGCAGGGGAATTCACCCCTCCACTTT.

This clone was seen once. V usage is TRBV4-1 and J usage is TRBJ2-3; D ambiguous. Germline values: CDR1 MGHRA, CDR2 YSYEKL. CDR3 length: 15 residues. Trimming took 0 bases from V and 10 from J, leaving 17 bases between them. CDR3 sequence: CASSQESVSRLSQYF. Here the CDR3 DNA reads TGCGCCAGCAGCCAAGAGTCGGTCTCGCGGTTGTCGCAGTATTTT.

This chain uses TRBV7-9 with TRBJ2-2, with D tentatively TRBD2 (5 bases). The CDR3 extends over 17 amino acids. Germline assignment: CDR1 SEHNR and CDR2 FQNEAQ (reference sequence). V gave up 4 bases and J gave up 6 bases, with 21 bases separating them. For the CDR3, the DNA is TGTGCCAGCAGCTCTCGAGGGCCTATTATTTCGGCCGGGGAGCTGTTTTTT. Translation: CASSSRGPIISAGELFF.

The V gene is TRBV18, the J gene TRBJ1-2; tentatively, D is TRBD1 (5 bases). The length of the CDR3 is 14 residues. Per germline, CDR1 KGHSH and CDR2 LQKENI. V was clipped by 3 bases and J by 4 bases, with 12 bases between them. CDR3 sequence: CASSPSDSLYGYTF. CDR3 nucleotides: TGTGCCAGCTCACCTAGTGACAGCCTCTATGGCTACACCTTC.

This rearrangement joins TRBV11-2 to TRBJ2-7; D not certain. There are 12 residues in the CDR3. Trimming left V 3 bases short and J 8 bases short, with 11 bases between. Germline V gene lookup returns CDR1 SGHAT and CDR2 FQNNGV. The CDR3 region has the DNA TGTGCCAGCAGCTTGATGAGAGAGCAGCAGTACTTC. It codes for CASSLMREQQYF.

The chain is built from TRBV10-2 and TRBJ2-1, with a possible D match to TRBD1 (5 bases). V lost 6 bases to trimming and J lost 7 bases, with 10 bases between them. This CDR3 comprises 12 residues. Germline lookup yields CDR1 WSHSY and CDR2 SAAADI. The CDR3 DNA reads TGCGCCAGCAGCCGACAGAAAAATGAGCAGTTCTTC. This translates into CASSRQKNEQFF.

The gene calls are TRBV29-1 and TRBJ1-1; D unresolved. With 1 base removed from V and 11 bases from J, the gap between germline ends came to 11 bases. Germline V CDR1 and CDR2: SQVTM, ANQGSEA. This CDR3 is 11 amino acids long. This CDR3 reads CSVEAAGGAFF. The CDR3 nucleotides read TGCAGCGTTGAAGCCGCCGGAGGGGCTTTCTTT. Supplemented by reference TRBV29-1 and TRBJ1-1, the full variable domain reads SAVISQKPSRDICQRGTSLTIQCQVDSQVTMMFWYRQQPGQSLTLIATANQGSEATYESGFVIDKFPISRPNLTFSTLTVSNMSPEDSSIYLCSVEAAGGAFFGQGTRLTVV.

The chain links TRBV19 to TRBJ1-2; D remains unclear. The CDR3 spans 14 residues. V lost 6 bases, J lost 6 bases, and 17 bases lay in between. Germline lookup yields CDR1 LNHDA and CDR2 SQIVND (reference sequence). This chain's CDR3 is CASRTQRARDGYTF. CDR3 nucleotides: TGTGCCAGTAGGACCCAGAGGGCGAGGGATGGCTACACCTTC.